This TCR beta chain was captured in a study of T-cell memory formation after mild COVID-19. Notes on the study in general: Chiefly within CM and EM were the contracting CD4+ clones; CD8+ ones were within EMRA.

The V end was cut by 4 bases, the J end by 4 bases, with 16 bases between. There are 15 residues in the CDR3. The germline V gene encodes CDR1 SGHAT and CDR2 FQNNGV. TCRdb independently ran MiXCR on the 5' RACE reads; one entry per CDR3 protein. The sample holds around 130,000 distinct CDR3 sequences; 11% to 15% are singletons and the top ten take about 26%. In regard to this clonotype: Its antigen is not identified.

The rearrangement links TRBV11-2 to TRBJ1-2; D is possibly TRBD1 (6 bases). The material sequenced was PBMCs or a T cell subset sorted from them (not recorded which). This sequence originates from an adult woman who had mild COVID-19 (a few samples of this study predate the infection). Cell type and time point are not known. The CDR3 DNA sequence: TGTGCCAGCAGCTCCCCGCGGGGGCTCGGCTATGGCTACACCTTC. This gives the protein CASSSPRGLGYGYTF. The full variable domain, in which reference TRBV11-2 and TRBJ1-2 provide the parts outside the CDR3, is EAGVAQSPRYKIIEKRQSVAFWCNPISGHATLYWYQQILGQGPKLLIQFQNNGVVDDSQLPKDRFSAERLKGVDSTLKIQPAKLEDSAVYLCASSSPRGLGYGYTFGSGTRLTVV.